This entry features one TCR beta chain sequence. What it binds is unknown. The data are from a study of T cell responses to AZD1222 COVID-19 vaccine. V lost 4 bases and J 2 bases, leaving 11 bases between the germline ends. The CDR3 covers 14 residues. Germline lookup yields CDR1 LGHNA and CDR2 YNFKEQ. Some clones are missing from TCRdb's copy, which holds only in-frame ones; the method was immunoSEQ multiplex PCR. The sample lists around 140,000 clones, roughly 88% occurring once. Overall study findings and caveats: The reported proportion of spike-specific TCRs targeting unmutated variant regions was nearly half.

The chain is built from TRBV4-2 and TRBJ2-5; D is perhaps TRBD2 (5 bases). The TCR sequence derives from an adult who received the MenACWY meningococcal vaccine as a control. The input for sequencing was peripheral blood, taken 28 days after the second dose of the MenACWY control vaccine. CDR3 region: CASSPSAVQETQYF. CDR3 coding DNA: TGTGCCAGCAGCCCCTCAGCGGTACAAGAGACCCAGTACTTC.